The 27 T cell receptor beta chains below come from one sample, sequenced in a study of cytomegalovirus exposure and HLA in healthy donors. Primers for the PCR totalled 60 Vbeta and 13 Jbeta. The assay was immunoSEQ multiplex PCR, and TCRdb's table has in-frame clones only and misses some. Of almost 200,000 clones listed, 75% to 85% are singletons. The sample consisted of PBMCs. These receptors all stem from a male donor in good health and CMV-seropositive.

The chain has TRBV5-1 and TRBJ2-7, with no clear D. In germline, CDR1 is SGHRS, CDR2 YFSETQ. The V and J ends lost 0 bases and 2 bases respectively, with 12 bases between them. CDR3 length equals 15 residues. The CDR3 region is CASSLGARITYEQYF. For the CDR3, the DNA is TGCGCCAGCAGCTTGGGTGCCAGGATTACCTACGAGCAGTACTTC.

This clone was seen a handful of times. The CDR3, as DNA: TGTGCCAGCAGCTTAGTGCGGGGGGCTAGCACAGATACGCAGTATTTT. It yields the protein CASSLVRGASTDTQYF. The rearrangement joins TRBV13 to TRBJ2-3, with 8 positions matching TRBD2. Germline values: CDR1 PRHDT, CDR2 FYEKMQ (reference sequence). V lost 1 base, J lost 0 bases, and 3 bases stayed unmatched. This CDR3 is built from 16 residues. Complete variable domain (other parts from reference TRBV13 and TRBJ2-3): AAGVIQSPRHLIKEKRETATLKCYPIPRHDTVYWYQQGPGQDPQFLISFYEKMQSDKGSIPDRFSAQQFSDYHSELNMSSLELGDSALYFCASSLVRGASTDTQYFGPGTRLTVL.

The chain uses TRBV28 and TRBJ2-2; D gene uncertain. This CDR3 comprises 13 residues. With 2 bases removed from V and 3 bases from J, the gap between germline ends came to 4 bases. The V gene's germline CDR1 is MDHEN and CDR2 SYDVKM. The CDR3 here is CASSLVYTGELFF. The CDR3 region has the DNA TGTGCCAGCAGTTTAGTCTACACCGGGGAGCTGTTTTTT.

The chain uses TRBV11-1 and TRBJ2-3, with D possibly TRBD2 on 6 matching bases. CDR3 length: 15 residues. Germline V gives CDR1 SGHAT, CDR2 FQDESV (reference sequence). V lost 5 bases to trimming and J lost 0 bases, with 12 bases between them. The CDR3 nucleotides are TGTGCCAGCAGCGCCCCGGGACTTAGCACAGATACGCAGTATTTT. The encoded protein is CASSAPGLSTDTQYF.

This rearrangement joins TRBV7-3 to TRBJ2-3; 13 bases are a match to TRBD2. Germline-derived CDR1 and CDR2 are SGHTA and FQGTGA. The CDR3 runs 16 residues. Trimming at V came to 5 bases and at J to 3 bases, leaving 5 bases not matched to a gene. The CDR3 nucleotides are TGTGCCAGCAGCCCTGGGACTAGCGGGATAACAGATACGCAGTATTTT. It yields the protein CASSPGTSGITDTQYF.

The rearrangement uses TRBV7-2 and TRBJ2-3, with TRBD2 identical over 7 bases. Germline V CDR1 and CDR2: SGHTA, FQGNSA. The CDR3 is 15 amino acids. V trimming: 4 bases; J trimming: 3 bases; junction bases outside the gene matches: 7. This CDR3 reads CASSYLAAGTDTQYF. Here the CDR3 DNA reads TGTGCCAGCAGCTATCTAGCGGCAGGGACAGATACGCAGTATTTT.

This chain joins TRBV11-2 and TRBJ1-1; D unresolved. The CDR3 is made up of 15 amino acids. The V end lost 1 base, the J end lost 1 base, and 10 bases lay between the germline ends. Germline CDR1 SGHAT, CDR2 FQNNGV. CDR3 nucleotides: TGTGCCAGCAGCTTAGTAGGCACTAGGAACACTGAAGCTTTCTTT. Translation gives CASSLVGTRNTEAFF.

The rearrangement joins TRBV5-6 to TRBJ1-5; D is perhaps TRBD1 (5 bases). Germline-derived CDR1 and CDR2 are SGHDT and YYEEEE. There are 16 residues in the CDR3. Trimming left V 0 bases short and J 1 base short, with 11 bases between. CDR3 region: CASSLGGKGSNQPQHF. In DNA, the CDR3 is TGTGCCAGCAGCTTGGGAGGAAAGGGGAGCAATCAGCCCCAGCATTTT. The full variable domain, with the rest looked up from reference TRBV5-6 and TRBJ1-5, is DAGVTQSPTHLIKTRGQQVTLRCSPKSGHDTVSWYQQALGQGPQFIFQYYEEEERQRGNFPDRFSGHQFPNYSSELNVNALLLGDSALYLCASSLGGKGSNQPQHFGDGTRLSIL.

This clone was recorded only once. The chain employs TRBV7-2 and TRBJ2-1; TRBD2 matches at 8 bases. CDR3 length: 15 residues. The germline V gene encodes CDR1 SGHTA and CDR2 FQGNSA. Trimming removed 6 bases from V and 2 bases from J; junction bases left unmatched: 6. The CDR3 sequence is CASRRSGGTYNEQFF. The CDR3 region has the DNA TGTGCCAGCAGACGGAGCGGGGGAACCTACAATGAGCAGTTCTTC.

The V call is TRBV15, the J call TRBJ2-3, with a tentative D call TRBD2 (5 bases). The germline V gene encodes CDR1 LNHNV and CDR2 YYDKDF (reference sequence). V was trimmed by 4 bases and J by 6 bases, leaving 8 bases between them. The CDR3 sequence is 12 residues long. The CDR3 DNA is TGTGCCACCAGCACGGAGCGGGATACGCAGTATTTT. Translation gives CATSTERDTQYF.

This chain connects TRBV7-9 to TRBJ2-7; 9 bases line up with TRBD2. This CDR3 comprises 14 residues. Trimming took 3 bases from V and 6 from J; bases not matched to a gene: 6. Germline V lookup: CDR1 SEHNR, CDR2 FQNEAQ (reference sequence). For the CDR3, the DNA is TGTGCCAGCAGCTTCTTAGCGGGGGTTCGCGAGCAGTACTTC. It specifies CASSFLAGVREQYF.

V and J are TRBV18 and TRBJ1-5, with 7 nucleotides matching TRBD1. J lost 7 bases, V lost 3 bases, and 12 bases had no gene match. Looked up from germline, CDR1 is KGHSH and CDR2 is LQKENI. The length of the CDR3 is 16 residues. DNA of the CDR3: TGTGCCAGCTCACCGGACAGGATAACGCAAAAACAGCCCCAGCATTTT. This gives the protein CASSPDRITQKQPQHF.

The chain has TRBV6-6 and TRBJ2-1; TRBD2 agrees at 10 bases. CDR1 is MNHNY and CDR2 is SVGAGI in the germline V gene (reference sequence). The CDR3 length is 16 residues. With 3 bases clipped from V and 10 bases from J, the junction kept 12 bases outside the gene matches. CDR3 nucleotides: TGTGCCAGCAGTTATCCAGCGGGAGGGACACAGGGAGAGCAGTTCTTC. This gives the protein CASSYPAGGTQGEQFF.

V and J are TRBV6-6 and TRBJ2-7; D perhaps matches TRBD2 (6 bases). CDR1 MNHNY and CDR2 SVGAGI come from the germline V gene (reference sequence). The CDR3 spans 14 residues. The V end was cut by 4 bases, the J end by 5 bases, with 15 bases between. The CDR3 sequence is CASSSRGSFNEQYF. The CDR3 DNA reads TGTGCCAGCAGTTCTCGGGGGAGTTTCAACGAGCAGTACTTC.

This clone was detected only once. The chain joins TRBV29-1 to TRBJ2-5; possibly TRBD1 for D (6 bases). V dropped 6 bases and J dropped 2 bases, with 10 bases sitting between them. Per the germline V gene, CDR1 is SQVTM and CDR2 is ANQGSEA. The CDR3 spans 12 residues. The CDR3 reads CSVGAAQETQYF. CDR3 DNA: TGCAGCGTGGGGGCAGCACAAGAGACCCAGTACTTC.

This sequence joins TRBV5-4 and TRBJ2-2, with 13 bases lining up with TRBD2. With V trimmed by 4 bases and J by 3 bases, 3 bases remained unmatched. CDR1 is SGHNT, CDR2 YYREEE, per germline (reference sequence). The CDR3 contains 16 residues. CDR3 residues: CASSPGLAGHTGELFF. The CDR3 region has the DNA TGTGCCAGCAGCCCGGGACTAGCGGGGCACACCGGGGAGCTGTTTTTT. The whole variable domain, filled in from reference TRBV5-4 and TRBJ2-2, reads ETGVTQSPTHLIKTRGQQVTLRCSSQSGHNTVSWYQQALGQGPQFIFQYYREEENGRGNFPPRFSGLQFPNYSSELNVNALELDDSALYLCASSPGLAGHTGELFFGEGSRLTVL.

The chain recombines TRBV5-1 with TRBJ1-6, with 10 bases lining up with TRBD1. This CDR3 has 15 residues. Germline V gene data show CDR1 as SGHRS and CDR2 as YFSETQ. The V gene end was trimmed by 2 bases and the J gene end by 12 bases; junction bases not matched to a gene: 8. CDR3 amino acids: CASSFTDRGPGPLHF. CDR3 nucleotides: TGCGCCAGCAGCTTCACCGACAGGGGGCCCGGACCCCTCCACTTT.

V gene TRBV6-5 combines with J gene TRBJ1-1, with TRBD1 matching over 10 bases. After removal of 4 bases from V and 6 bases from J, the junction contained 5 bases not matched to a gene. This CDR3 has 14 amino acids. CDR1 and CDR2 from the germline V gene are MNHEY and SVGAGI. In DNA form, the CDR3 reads TGTGCCAGCAGTTCCCGGGACAGGGGCTCTGAAGCTTTCTTT. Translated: CASSSRDRGSEAFF.

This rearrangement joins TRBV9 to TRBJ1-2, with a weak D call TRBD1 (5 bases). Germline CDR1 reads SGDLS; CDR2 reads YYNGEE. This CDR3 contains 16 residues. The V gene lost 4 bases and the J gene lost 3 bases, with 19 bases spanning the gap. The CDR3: CASSSPAGRADYGYTF. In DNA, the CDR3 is TGTGCCAGCAGCTCACCCGCGGGACGGGCAGACTATGGCTACACCTTC. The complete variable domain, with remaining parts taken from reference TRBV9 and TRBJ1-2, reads DSGVTQTPKHLITATGQRVTLRCSPRSGDLSVYWYQQSLDQGLQFLIQYYNGEERAKGNILERFSAQQFPDLHSELNLSSLELGDSALYFCASSSPAGRADYGYTFGSGTRLTVV.

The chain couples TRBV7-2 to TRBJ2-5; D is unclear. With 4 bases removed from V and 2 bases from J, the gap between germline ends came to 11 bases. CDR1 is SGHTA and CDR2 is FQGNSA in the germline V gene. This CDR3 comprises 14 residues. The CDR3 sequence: CASSYHPVQETQYF. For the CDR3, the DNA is TGTGCCAGCAGCTATCACCCGGTACAAGAGACCCAGTACTTC.

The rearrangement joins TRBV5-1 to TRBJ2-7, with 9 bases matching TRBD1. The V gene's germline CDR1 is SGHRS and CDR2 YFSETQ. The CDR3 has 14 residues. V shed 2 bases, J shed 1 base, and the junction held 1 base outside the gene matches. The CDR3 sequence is CASSLGQGSYEQYF. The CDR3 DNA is TGCGCCAGCAGCTTAGGACAGGGGTCCTACGAGCAGTACTTC. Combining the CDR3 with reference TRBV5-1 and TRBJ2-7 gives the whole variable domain KAGVTQTPRYLIKTRGQQVTLSCSPISGHRSVSWYQQTPGQGLQFLFEYFSETQRNKGNFPGRFSGRQFSNSRSEMNVSTLELGDSALYLCASSLGQGSYEQYFGPGTRLTVT.

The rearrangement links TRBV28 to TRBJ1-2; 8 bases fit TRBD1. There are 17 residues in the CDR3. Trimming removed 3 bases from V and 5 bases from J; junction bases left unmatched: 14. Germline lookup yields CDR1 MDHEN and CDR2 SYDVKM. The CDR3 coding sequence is TGTGCCAGCAGTTTGTCTGACAGGGGAGGAGATTCATATGGCTACACCTTC. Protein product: CASSLSDRGGDSYGYTF.

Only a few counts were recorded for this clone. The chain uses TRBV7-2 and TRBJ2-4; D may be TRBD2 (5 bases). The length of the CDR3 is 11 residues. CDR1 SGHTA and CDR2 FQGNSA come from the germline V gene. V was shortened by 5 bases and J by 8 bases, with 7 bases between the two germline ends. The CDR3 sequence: CASSGRDIQYF. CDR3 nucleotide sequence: TGTGCCAGCAGCGGGAGAGACATTCAGTACTTC.

The chain's CDR3 is CATSRPGTGAYEQYF. CDR3 nucleotide sequence: TGTGCCACCAGCAGGCCCGGGACAGGAGCCTACGAGCAGTACTTC. V gene TRBV15 combines with J gene TRBJ2-7, with TRBD1 matching over 8 bases. V dropped 3 bases and J dropped 2; count of bases not matched to a gene: 6. Germline CDR1 is LNHNV and CDR2 is YYDKDF (reference sequence). The CDR3 is 15 amino acids.

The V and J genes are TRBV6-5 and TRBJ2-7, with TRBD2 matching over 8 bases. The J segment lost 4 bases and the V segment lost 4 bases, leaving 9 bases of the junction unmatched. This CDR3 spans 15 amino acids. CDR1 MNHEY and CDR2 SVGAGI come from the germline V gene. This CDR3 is CASSSQLAEIYEQYF. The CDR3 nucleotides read TGTGCCAGCAGTTCCCAACTAGCGGAAATATACGAGCAGTACTTC.

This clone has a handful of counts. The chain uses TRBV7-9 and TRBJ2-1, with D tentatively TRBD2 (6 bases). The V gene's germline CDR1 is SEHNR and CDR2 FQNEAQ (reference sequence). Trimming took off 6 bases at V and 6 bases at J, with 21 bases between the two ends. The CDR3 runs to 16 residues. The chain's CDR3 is CASSLLRELRANEQFF. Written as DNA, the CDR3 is TGTGCCAGCAGTTTACTCCGGGAGCTAAGGGCCAATGAGCAGTTCTTC.

DNA of the CDR3: TGTGCCAGCAGCTCATCTAGACAGTTCTATGGCTACACCTTC. Protein: CASSSSRQFYGYTF. V gene TRBV7-9 combines with J gene TRBJ1-2, with D possibly TRBD1 on 5 matching bases. V lost 4 bases to trimming and J lost 4 bases, with 13 bases between them. CDR3 size: 14 residues. The germline CDR1 and CDR2 sequences are SEHNR and FQNEAQ (reference sequence).